Each of the 27 T cell receptor beta chains below was sequenced from the same sample in a study of shared clonotypes between healthy human individuals. Here immunoSEQ multiplex PCR was the method, and the copy in TCRdb shows in-frame clones only, minus some. In the table there are 2,100,000 or so clones, more than 90% of which are singletons. The source material was naive CD4+ T cells sorted from blood. Subset noted: CD45RA+ positively selected. Every receptor here comes from a man between 18 and 29 years old in good health.

The chain combines TRBV5-1 with TRBJ2-5; no definite D call. The CDR3 loop spans 14 amino acids. Trimming took off 3 bases at V and 1 base at J, with 10 bases between the two ends. Germline V gives CDR1 SGHRS, CDR2 YFSETQ. CDR3 amino acids: CASSSPLGQETQYF. CDR3 DNA: TGCGCCAGCAGCTCCCCGCTTGGCCAAGAGACCCAGTACTTC.

The chain couples TRBV25-1 to TRBJ1-1; 8 nucleotides match TRBD1. Trimming at V came to 1 base and at J to 7 bases, leaving 2 bases not matched to a gene. Germline-derived CDR1 and CDR2 are MGHDK and SYGVNS. The CDR3 is 13 amino acids. The CDR3 is CASSEFGQGEAFF. CDR3 nucleotides: TGTGCCAGCAGTGAATTTGGACAGGGTGAAGCTTTCTTT.

The chain has TRBV5-1 and TRBJ2-2; D is uncertain. The CDR3 is 14 residues long. The V and J ends lost 3 bases and 1 base respectively, with 7 bases between them. Germline V lookup: CDR1 SGHRS, CDR2 YFSETQ. Here the CDR3 reads CASSSDQNTGELFF. CDR3 sequence (DNA): TGCGCCAGCAGCTCGGACCAGAACACCGGGGAGCTGTTTTTT.

The chain carries TRBV5-1 and TRBJ2-3; 12 bases are shared with TRBD2. The CDR3 is 17 amino acids. The J segment lost 0 bases and the V segment lost 4 bases, leaving 6 bases of the junction unmatched. Germline values: CDR1 SGHRS, CDR2 YFSETQ. The CDR3 spells CASSPGLAGTSTDTQYF. The CDR3 bases are TGCGCCAGCAGCCCGGGACTAGCGGGTACTAGCACAGATACGCAGTATTTT.

The rearrangement joins TRBV2 to TRBJ1-1, with 7 bases fitting TRBD1. The germline V gene encodes CDR1 SNHLY and CDR2 FYNNEI. CDR3 length: 16 residues. J gave up 0 bases and V 6 bases, and 10 bases lay outside the gene matches. For the CDR3, the DNA is TGTGCCAGCAGCGGGGAGACAGGGTTCATGAACACTGAAGCTTTCTTT. This codes for CASSGETGFMNTEAFF.

The chain recombines TRBV28 with TRBJ2-2, with 8 bases aligning to TRBD2. Trimming at V came to 3 bases and at J to 5 bases, leaving 5 bases not matched to a gene. Germline values: CDR1 MDHEN, CDR2 SYDVKM. This CDR3 has 15 amino acids. CDR3 in amino acids: CASSFERGRTGELFF. The CDR3 region has the DNA TGTGCCAGCAGTTTTGAGCGGGGGCGGACCGGGGAGCTGTTTTTT.

The chain recombines TRBV5-1 with TRBJ2-7; D is uncertain. The V end lost 0 bases, the J end lost 2 bases, and 12 bases lay between the germline ends. The CDR3 contains 15 residues. Germline V lookup: CDR1 SGHRS, CDR2 YFSETQ. The CDR3 here is CASSLGADPPYEQYF. For the CDR3, the DNA is TGCGCCAGCAGCTTGGGAGCCGATCCCCCCTACGAGCAGTACTTC.

The chain joins TRBV20-1 to TRBJ1-1, with a possible D match to TRBD1 (6 bases). The CDR3 contains 11 residues. Germline V gives CDR1 DFQATT, CDR2 SNEGSKA (reference sequence). V lost 6 bases to trimming and J lost 9 bases, with 14 bases between them. Written as DNA, the CDR3 is TGCAGTGCGGGGCACAGGGAACAAGCTTTCTTT. The encoded protein is CSAGHREQAFF.

The gene calls are TRBV4-3 and TRBJ1-2; D may be TRBD1 (5 bases). Germline V gene sequence: CDR1 LGHNA, CDR2 YSLEER. Trimming stripped 2 bases from V and 2 bases from J, with 6 bases between. The CDR3 contains 13 residues. The CDR3 here is CASSQNRNYGYTF. The CDR3, as DNA: TGCGCCAGCAGCCAAAACAGGAACTATGGCTACACCTTC.

The chain joins TRBV5-1 to TRBJ1-1; D is undetermined. The CDR3 has 13 residues. Germline loops: CDR1 SGHRS, CDR2 YFSETQ. Trimming removed 0 bases at V and 2 bases at J, with 5 bases between. CDR3 DNA: TGCGCCAGCAGCTTGGGAGATAACACTGAAGCTTTCTTT. Amino acids: CASSLGDNTEAFF.

The chain links TRBV5-1 to TRBJ1-2, with 9 bases that match TRBD1. With 5 bases clipped from V and 3 bases from J, the junction kept 5 bases outside the gene matches. CDR1 is SGHRS, CDR2 YFSETQ, per germline. The CDR3 consists of 14 residues. The CDR3 DNA reads as TGCGCCAGCAGGAGACAGGGGGTGGACTATGGCTACACCTTC. Translation: CASRRQGVDYGYTF.

The rearrangement uses TRBV7-9 and TRBJ2-7; D gene unclear. V lost 2 bases, J lost 3 bases, and 5 bases lay in between. Germline V gives CDR1 SEHNR, CDR2 FQNEAQ (reference sequence). The CDR3 is made up of 12 amino acids. DNA for the CDR3: TGTGCCAGCAGCTTAAAGAACTACGAGCAGTACTTC. Translating it yields CASSLKNYEQYF.

CDR3 sequence (DNA): TGTGCCAGCTCACCGGGACTAGCGATCACCGGGGAGCTGTTTTTT. Its protein is CASSPGLAITGELFF. V gene TRBV18 combines with J gene TRBJ2-2, with TRBD2 matching 10 bases. The CDR3 loop spans 15 amino acids. Germline trimming cut 3 bases from V and 4 bases from J; bases unmatched to any gene: 2. Germline assignment: CDR1 KGHSH and CDR2 LQKENI.

V gene TRBV7-2 combines with J gene TRBJ2-3, with D tentatively TRBD1 (6 bases). Germline CDR1 and CDR2: SGHTA and FQGNSA. Trimming pared 1 base from V and 5 bases from J, leaving 10 bases between. The CDR3 is 14 residues long. The CDR3 DNA sequence: TGTGCCAGCAGCTTAGGAGACAGGAGAGATACGCAGTATTTT. Translated: CASSLGDRRDTQYF.

As regards this clone: This sample includes further DNA sequences coding for the same CDR3. CDR3 residues: CASSLLAGGETQYF. Here the CDR3 DNA reads TGTGCCAGCAGCTTACTAGCGGGAGGGGAGACCCAGTACTTC. The rearrangement joins TRBV11-2 to TRBJ2-5; TRBD2 aligns across 12 bases. V dropped 2 bases and J dropped 5; count of bases not matched to a gene: 0. Germline loops: CDR1 SGHAT, CDR2 FQNNGV. The CDR3 runs 14 residues.

The rearrangement joins TRBV6-5 to TRBJ2-7; TRBD2 aligns across 10 bases. The CDR3 extends over 16 amino acids. CDR1 and CDR2 (germline): MNHEY, SVGAGI. V shed 2 bases, J shed 1 base, and the junction held 5 bases outside the gene matches. The CDR3 bases are TGTGCCAGCAGTTACCGCACGACTAGCGGGTCCTACGAGCAGTACTTC. This translates into CASSYRTTSGSYEQYF.

The gene calls are TRBV18 and TRBJ2-3; possible D gene TRBD2, 6 bases. The CDR3 is 15 residues long. Germline CDR1 is KGHSH and CDR2 is LQKENI. The V gene lost 5 bases and the J gene lost 5 bases, with 17 bases spanning the gap. For the CDR3, the DNA is TGTGCCAGCTCATCCCCGCCGGGAGTCGGAGATACGCAGTATTTT. Its translation: CASSSPPGVGDTQYF. Full variable domain (rest looked up from reference TRBV18 and TRBJ2-3): NAGVMQNPRHLVRRRGQEARLRCSPMKGHSHVYWYRQLPEEGLKFMVYLQKENIIDESGMPKERFSAEFPKEGPSILRIQQVVRGDSAAYFCASSSPPGVGDTQYFGPGTRLTVL.

V is TRBV2 and J is TRBJ1-6; TRBD1 matches at 7 bases. This CDR3 contains 14 residues. CDR1 SNHLY and CDR2 FYNNEI come from the germline V gene. The J segment lost 6 bases and the V segment lost 8 bases, leaving 7 bases of the junction unmatched. The CDR3, as DNA: TGTGCCAGCGGCGGGGGACAGCCTAATTCACCCCTCCACTTT. It codes for CASGGGQPNSPLHF.

The chain has TRBV19 and TRBJ2-1, with 7 bases aligning to TRBD1. CDR3 length: 16 residues. The trim removed 5 bases at V and 4 bases at J, leaving 11 bases unmatched. Germline values: CDR1 LNHDA, CDR2 SQIVND (reference sequence). CDR3 nucleotides: TGTGCCAGTAGTCCGTCAGAAGGACAGGCATACAATGAGCAGTTCTTC. Its protein product is CASSPSEGQAYNEQFF.

The chain combines TRBV6-6 with TRBJ2-5; no definite D call. V dropped 5 bases and J dropped 1 base, with 5 bases sitting between them. This CDR3 spans 12 amino acids. Germline lookup yields CDR1 MNHNY and CDR2 SVGAGI (reference sequence). CDR3 in amino acids: CASSLPQETQYF. Here the CDR3 DNA reads TGTGCCAGCAGTCTCCCCCAAGAGACCCAGTACTTC.

In the case of this clone: Other DNA sequences in the sample encode the same CDR3. The chain is built from TRBV7-9 and TRBJ1-1, with D possibly TRBD1 on 5 matching bases. Germline V lookup: CDR1 SEHNR, CDR2 FQNEAQ (reference sequence). The CDR3 length is 13 residues. V lost 7 bases and J 1 base, leaving 10 bases between the germline ends. The DNA for the CDR3 is TGTGCCAGCAAACGGGGCAAGAACACTGAAGCTTTCTTT. Its translation is CASKRGKNTEAFF.

V is TRBV10-1 and J is TRBJ2-1, with D uncertain. Trimming left V 6 bases short and J 4 bases short, with 7 bases between. In germline, CDR1 is WNHNN, CDR2 SYGVQD (reference sequence). The CDR3 has 12 amino acids. The CDR3, as DNA: TGCGCCAGCAGGAACGGTTACAATGAGCAGTTCTTC. The encoded protein is CASRNGYNEQFF.

The genes are TRBV18 and TRBJ1-2; D perhaps matches TRBD1 (6 bases). CDR3 length: 18 amino acids. The germline gives CDR1 KGHSH, CDR2 LQKENI. The germline V and J ends were trimmed by 1 base and 5 bases, with 23 bases remaining between them. In DNA form, the CDR3 reads TGTGCCAGCTCACCACAATTTTTCGGGGGCGCCCTCGGTTATGGCTACACCTTC. Translation gives CASSPQFFGGALGYGYTF.

This rearrangement joins TRBV30 to TRBJ1-1; D gene unclear. Germline CDR1 and CDR2: GTSNPN and SVGIG (reference sequence). V was trimmed by 2 bases and J by 1 base, leaving 5 bases between them. The CDR3 runs 12 residues. CDR3 in DNA: TGTGCCTGGAGTACGGCGAACACTGAAGCTTTCTTT. This sequence encodes CAWSTANTEAFF. The full variable domain, rest sourced from reference TRBV30 and TRBJ1-1, is SQTIHQWPATLVQPVGSPLSLECTVEGTSNPNLYWYRQAAGRGLQLLFYSVGIGQISSEVPQNLSASRPQDRQFILSSKKLLLSDSGFYLCAWSTANTEAFFGQGTRLTVV.

V gene TRBV6-6 combines with J gene TRBJ1-5, with a weak D call TRBD1 (6 bases). The CDR3 runs to 15 residues. V lost 2 bases to trimming and J lost 3 bases, with 11 bases between them. Germline-derived CDR1 and CDR2 are MNHNY and SVGAGI (reference sequence). The CDR3 protein is CASSYVRGSNQPQHF. The CDR3 nucleotides read TGTGCCAGCAGTTACGTCAGGGGCTCCAATCAGCCCCAGCATTTT.

The chain uses TRBV6-1 and TRBJ2-1, with D perhaps matching TRBD1 (6 bases). In germline, CDR1 is MNHNS, CDR2 SASEGT. The CDR3 totals 15 residues. V lost 2 bases, J lost 5 bases, and 13 bases lay in between. The CDR3 nucleotides are TGTGCCAGCAGTGAAACCCGGGACATAAACAATGAGCAGTTCTTC. Translating gives CASSETRDINNEQFF.

The genes are TRBV4-3 and TRBJ1-4; the D is unclear. The CDR3 contains 12 residues. From germline, CDR1 is LGHNA and CDR2 YSLEER. Trimming removed 1 base at V and 8 bases at J, with 5 bases between. The CDR3: CASSQGAEKLFF. As DNA, the CDR3 is TGCGCCAGCAGCCAAGGGGCGGAAAAACTGTTTTTT.